Shown below are 17 T cell receptor beta chains from a single sample sequenced in a study of T cells in localized non-small cell lung cancer (dated by TCRdb to about 2020). Receptors were amplified or captured by the immunoSEQ multiplex PCR assay. TCRdb mirrors the immuneACCESS table, restricted to in-frame sequences. Some clones are absent from its copies; in checked studies, under half trace to an unresolved V gene, and the reason for the others is unknown. The sample table lists about 74,000 clones, about 88% of them with a count of one. The leading ten clones occupy about 1.5% of the sample. The material was peripheral blood, obtained before any cancer treatment. Receptor source: a female donor older than 55 with stage I lung adenocarcinoma.

V usage is TRBV27 and J usage is TRBJ2-2, with D perhaps TRBD2 (6 bases). With 3 bases removed from V and 8 bases from J, the gap between germline ends came to 10 bases. The CDR3 sequence is 13 residues long. Germline V gives CDR1 MNHEY, CDR2 SMNVEV (reference sequence). This CDR3 is CASSFTGAGELFF. For the CDR3, the DNA is TGTGCCAGCAGTTTTACGGGAGCAGGGGAGCTGTTTTTT.

Concerning this clone itself: Germline and junction disagree at one end, which may indicate a read error. The rearrangement uses TRBV20-1 and TRBJ2-7; D might be TRBD2 (6 bases). CDR3 size: 11 residues. Germline V CDR1 and CDR2: DFQATT, SNEGSKA (reference sequence). The CDR3: CSARGTYEQYF. In nucleotides, the CDR3 is TGCAGTGCAAGAGGGACTTACGAGCAGTACTTC.

The J gene is TRBJ1-1, the V gene TRBV29-1; 7 bases fit TRBD1. This CDR3 is 13 amino acids long. Trimming took 4 bases from V and 3 from J; bases not matched to a gene: 5. Germline V gene sequence: CDR1 SQVTM, CDR2 ANQGSEA. In DNA form, the CDR3 reads TGCAGCGTTGCGAGGCAGGGGGACACTGAAGCTTTCTTT. Translation: CSVARQGDTEAFF.

This chain links TRBV28 with TRBJ2-5; D is unresolved. Trimming took 6 bases from V and 11 from J, leaving 16 bases between them. The germline gives CDR1 MDHEN, CDR2 SYDVKM. The CDR3 has 12 amino acids. CDR3 DNA sequence: TGTGCCAGCAGGGCGCCTCTCGCGGATCAGTACTTC. Encoded protein: CASRAPLADQYF.

The V and J genes are TRBV7-9 and TRBJ1-2, with 7 bases identical to TRBD1. With V trimmed by 5 bases and J by 4 bases, 7 bases remained unmatched. Germline CDR1 is SEHNR and CDR2 is FQNEAQ (reference sequence). The CDR3 covers 14 residues. CDR3 sequence (DNA): TGTGCCAGCAGCCCAGGGACAGTATCCTATGGCTACACCTTC. It codes for CASSPGTVSYGYTF.

The rearrangement links TRBV9 to TRBJ1-1; 8 bases are a match to TRBD1. The CDR3 sequence is 15 residues long. With V trimmed by 5 bases and J by 1 base, 7 bases remained unmatched. Germline CDR1 and CDR2: SGDLS and YYNGEE. The CDR3 region is CASRKGQGANTEAFF. The CDR3 DNA sequence: TGTGCCAGCAGAAAGGGGCAGGGGGCGAACACTGAAGCTTTCTTT.

The table lists this clone with a few counts. The chain recombines TRBV11-2 with TRBJ2-7; TRBD2 matches 8 bases. The V and J ends lost 4 bases and 6 bases, in that order; junction bases with no gene match: 5. This CDR3 comprises 13 residues. Germline lookup yields CDR1 SGHAT and CDR2 FQNNGV. This chain's CDR3 is CASSWGTRGEQYF. The CDR3, as DNA: TGTGCCAGCAGCTGGGGGACTAGAGGCGAGCAGTACTTC.

This clone has just a few counts. V and J are TRBV19 and TRBJ2-1, with 9 bases lining up with TRBD2. V gave up 5 bases and J gave up 7 bases; unmatched junction bases: 6. The V gene's germline CDR1 is LNHDA and CDR2 SQIVND (reference sequence). The CDR3 length is 14 residues. CDR3 residues: CASSPRTSVNEQFF. CDR3 sequence (DNA): TGTGCCAGTAGTCCCAGGACTAGCGTGAATGAGCAGTTCTTC.

Only a few counts were recorded for this clone. This sequence joins TRBV7-9 and TRBJ1-5; D call uncertain. The germline gives CDR1 SEHNR, CDR2 FQNEAQ (reference sequence). This CDR3 has 14 residues. V gave up 0 bases and J gave up 0 bases, with 3 bases separating them. The CDR3 is CASSLATSNQPQHF. CDR3 sequence (DNA): TGTGCCAGCAGCTTAGCGACTAGCAATCAGCCCCAGCATTTT. Combining the CDR3 with reference TRBV7-9 and TRBJ1-5 gives the whole variable domain DTGVSQNPRHKITKRGQNVTFRCDPISEHNRLYWYRQTLGQGPEFLTYFQNEAQLEKSRLLSDRFSAERPKGSFSTLEIQRTEQGDSAMYLCASSLATSNQPQHFGDGTRLSIL.

A word on this clone: Other DNA sequences in the same sample also yield this CDR3. The chain is built from TRBV5-1 and TRBJ1-2; D is undetermined. This CDR3 region has 12 residues. Germline V gives CDR1 SGHRS, CDR2 YFSETQ. V was cut by 0 bases and J by 8 bases, with 8 bases left in between. The CDR3 sequence is CASSLGAGGYTF. The CDR3 region has the DNA TGCGCCAGCAGCTTGGGGGCGGGAGGCTACACCTTC. Complete variable domain (other parts from reference TRBV5-1 and TRBJ1-2): KAGVTQTPRYLIKTRGQQVTLSCSPISGHRSVSWYQQTPGQGLQFLFEYFSETQRNKGNFPGRFSGRQFSNSRSEMNVSTLELGDSALYLCASSLGAGGYTFGSGTRLTVV.

This clone has a single count. The chain joins TRBV5-1 to TRBJ2-3; 12 nucleotides agree with TRBD2. Germline V CDR1 and CDR2: SGHRS, YFSETQ. The CDR3 is made up of 16 amino acids. The ends lost 6 bases at V and 3 bases at J; junction bases unmatched: 8. CDR3 region: CASKASGGAGTDTQYF. The CDR3, as DNA: TGCGCCAGCAAGGCTAGCGGGGGGGCCGGGACAGATACGCAGTATTTT.

The rearrangement joins TRBV28 to TRBJ1-4; D is unclear. The V gene's germline CDR1 is MDHEN and CDR2 SYDVKM. The CDR3 loop spans 15 amino acids. The germline V and J ends were trimmed by 3 bases and 6 bases, with 14 bases remaining between them. The CDR3 loop reads CASSFTARRDEKLFF. The DNA for the CDR3 is TGTGCCAGCAGTTTCACAGCCAGGCGCGATGAAAAACTGTTTTTT.

The rearrangement uses TRBV19 and TRBJ2-1; D remains unclear. Germline loops: CDR1 LNHDA, CDR2 SQIVND (reference sequence). V was pared by 5 bases and J by 0 bases, with 11 bases between. The length of the CDR3 is 15 residues. CDR3 sequence reads: CASSPQDHSYNEQFF. CDR3 bases: TGTGCCAGTAGTCCGCAGGACCACTCCTACAATGAGCAGTTCTTC.

This clone is judged medium-sized. The chain uses TRBV5-4 and TRBJ2-7; maybe TRBD1 (5 bases). This CDR3 has 13 amino acids. V lost 4 bases, J lost 0 bases, and 8 bases lay in between. Per the germline V gene, CDR1 is SGHNT and CDR2 is YYREEE (reference sequence). Here the CDR3 reads CASSLTDSYEQYF. CDR3 DNA sequence: TGTGCCAGCAGCCTGACAGACTCCTACGAGCAGTACTTC. Based on the CDR3 plus reference TRBV5-4 and TRBJ2-7, the full variable domain is ETGVTQSPTHLIKTRGQQVTLRCSSQSGHNTVSWYQQALGQGPQFIFQYYREEENGRGNFPPRFSGLQFPNYSSELNVNALELDDSALYLCASSLTDSYEQYFGPGTRLTVT.

This clone turned up a few times. The gene calls are TRBV7-9 and TRBJ1-6, with D possibly matching TRBD1 (5 bases). V lost 3 bases and J 6 bases, leaving 21 bases between the germline ends. The CDR3 contains 18 residues. Looked up from germline, CDR1 is SEHNR and CDR2 is FQNEAQ (reference sequence). The CDR3 DNA reads TGTGCCAGCAGCTTTGTCTTTAGCGGAGGGGCGGCTAATTCACCCCTCCACTTT. Protein sequence: CASSFVFSGGAANSPLHF.

The chain is built from TRBV18 and TRBJ2-1, with 9 positions matching TRBD2. The J segment lost 5 bases and the V segment lost 1 base, leaving 6 bases of the junction unmatched. The CDR3 contains 16 residues. From germline, CDR1 is KGHSH and CDR2 LQKENI. The CDR3 DNA sequence: TGTGCCAGCTCACCACGGATGGCGGGGGGGCACAATGAGCAGTTCTTC. This sequence encodes CASSPRMAGGHNEQFF.

This clone was counted only a few times. The genes are TRBV6-1 and TRBJ1-5, with 10 bases lining up with TRBD1. The junction had 2 bases not matched to a gene; V was cut back by 0 bases and J by 6 bases. Germline assignment: CDR1 MNHNS and CDR2 SASEGT. The CDR3 is 15 residues long. CDR3 DNA sequence: TGTGCCAGCAGTGAAGCGGGACAGGGGCTTCAGCCCCAGCATTTT. This gives the protein CASSEAGQGLQPQHF.